What follows are 25 T cell receptor beta chains derived from one specimen sequenced in a study of T cells in Graves' hyperthyroidism and ophthalmopathy. RNA transcripts provided the source from which TCR beta CDR3 regions were amplified. Initially, a first-round RT-PCR of the TCR CDR3 employed the HTBI primer set. TCRdb used MiXCR to reprocess the multiplex PCR reads, holding one entry per CDR3 protein. The data hold about 840,000 distinct CDR3 sequences, with about 38% observed a single time. Specimen: blood. The receptors here all came from a man aged 18 to 30 with Graves' hyperthyroidism.

A note on this clonotype: A read error may explain this, as a much larger clone is one base away. CDR3 coding DNA: TGTGCCACCAGCAGAGATCGGGAAGCCCAGCATTTT. It is translated as CATSRDREAQHF. The rearrangement uses TRBV15 and TRBJ1-5; D unclear. The V end was cut by 0 bases, the J end by 11 bases, with 8 bases between. In germline, CDR1 is LNHNV, CDR2 YYDKDF (reference sequence). The CDR3 loop spans 12 amino acids.

This clonotype was observed a few times. J is TRBJ2-2 and V is TRBV6-6; no clear D gene. V was shortened by 5 bases and J by 7 bases, with 11 bases between the two germline ends. Germline V gives CDR1 MNHNY, CDR2 SVGAGI (reference sequence). CDR3 size: 13 residues. CDR3 amino acids: CASSEFGDGELFF. The CDR3 DNA is TGTGCCAGCAGTGAATTCGGAGACGGGGAGCTGTTTTTT.

Ten or more counts support this clonotype. The chain recombines TRBV25-1 with TRBJ2-5; 8 bases align to TRBD1. Germline lookup yields CDR1 MGHDK and CDR2 SYGVNS. Trimming cost V 5 bases and J 2 bases; bases outside gene matches: 7. The CDR3 totals 15 residues. The CDR3 coding sequence is TGTGCCAGCAGTCCAGCCAACAGGGGGCAAGAGACCCAGTACTTC. Its translation: CASSPANRGQETQYF.

The chain employs TRBV29-1 and TRBJ2-5, with D possibly matching TRBD2 (5 bases). Germline V gives CDR1 SQVTM, CDR2 ANQGSEA. The CDR3 is 12 amino acids. The CDR3 DNA reads as TGCTTACACGGGGAGTACCAAGAGACCCAGTACTTC. This translates into CLHGEYQETQYF.

This clonotype occurred many times. V is TRBV7-6 and J is TRBJ2-5; a possible D gene is TRBD1 (5 bases). The V end was cut by 1 base, the J end by 4 bases, with 13 bases between. CDR3 length: 15 amino acids. Germline loops: CDR1 SGHVS, CDR2 FNYEAQ. The CDR3 reads CASSLGSAGLETQYF. The DNA of the CDR3 is TGTGCCAGCAGCTTAGGGTCTGCAGGGTTAGAGACCCAGTACTTC. Together with reference TRBV7-6 and TRBJ2-5, the CDR3 gives the full variable domain: GAGVSQSPRYKVTKRGQDVALRCDPISGHVSLYWYRQALGQGPEFLTYFNYEAQQDKSGLPNDRFSAERPEGSISTLTIQRTEQRDSAMYRCASSLGSAGLETQYFGPGTRLLVL.

This clonotype was seen many times. V and J are TRBV20-1 and TRBJ1-5; D gene uncertain. The V end lost 2 bases, the J end lost 2 bases, and 10 bases lay between the germline ends. The CDR3 spans 14 residues. Germline V gene lookup returns CDR1 DFQATT and CDR2 SNEGSKA (reference sequence). In DNA, the CDR3 is TGCAGTGCTAGACTCAGACCGGGCAATCAGCCCCAGCATTTT. Protein product: CSARLRPGNQPQHF.

The sample holds a few counts of this clonotype. The V call is TRBV7-2, the J call TRBJ2-5; TRBD2 agrees at 9 bases. This CDR3 is built from 14 residues. The V segment lost 4 bases and the J segment 1 base; nucleotides outside the gene matches: 1. Per germline, CDR1 SGHTA and CDR2 FQGNSA. In DNA, the CDR3 is TGTGCCAGCAGCTATAGCGGGAGCCAAGAGACCCAGTACTTC. Protein: CASSYSGSQETQYF. Full variable domain (rest looked up from reference TRBV7-2 and TRBJ2-5): GAGVSQSPSNKVTEKGKDVELRCDPISGHTALYWYRQSLGQGLEFLIYFQGNSAPDKSGLPSDRFSAERTGGSVSTLTIQRTQQEDSAVYLCASSYSGSQETQYFGPGTRLLVL.

The CDR3 protein is CASKRGQQPQHF. The CDR3 nucleotides read TGTGCCAGTAAAAGGGGGCAGCAGCCCCAGCATTTT. The chain combines TRBV19 with TRBJ1-5, with 7 bases lining up with TRBD1. CDR1 is LNHDA, CDR2 SQIVND, per germline (reference sequence). V lost 7 bases, J lost 7 bases, and 4 bases stayed unmatched. This CDR3 region has 12 residues.

The chain links TRBV19 to TRBJ2-2; the D gene could be TRBD1 or TRBD2 (5 bases each). CDR3 size: 13 residues. Germline lookup yields CDR1 LNHDA and CDR2 SQIVND (reference sequence). The V end lost 7 bases, the J end lost 6 bases, and 12 bases lay between the germline ends. CDR3 nucleotide sequence: TGTGCCAGTACCTCCGGGACGGCCGGGGAGCTGTTTTTT. It is translated as CASTSGTAGELFF. The variable domain in full, completed from reference TRBV19 and TRBJ2-2, reads DGGITQSPKYLFRKEGQNVTLSCEQNLNHDAMYWYRQDPGQGLRLIYYSQIVNDFQKGDIAEGYSVSREKKESFPLTVTSAQKNPTAFYLCASTSGTAGELFFGEGSRLTVL.

The DNA for the CDR3 is TGCAGTGCCCCTTACAGTCAAAAAGGGGACACCATATATTTT. Protein: CSAPYSQKGDTIYF. The rearrangement uses TRBV20-1 and TRBJ1-3; D may be TRBD1 (5 bases). CDR3 length: 14 amino acids. CDR1 and CDR2 from the germline V gene are DFQATT and SNEGSKA (reference sequence). V was pared by 6 bases and J by 8 bases, with 20 bases between.

This clonotype was observed many times. The chain joins TRBV7-9 to TRBJ2-5; D gene uncertain. Germline-derived CDR1 and CDR2 are SEHNR and FQNEAQ (reference sequence). V was pared by 4 bases and J by 5 bases, with 11 bases between. The CDR3 has 13 residues. CDR3 DNA sequence: TGTGCCAGCAGCTGGACGGTTGGGGAGACCCAGTACTTC. It encodes CASSWTVGETQYF. Complete variable domain (other parts from reference TRBV7-9 and TRBJ2-5): DTGVSQNPRHKITKRGQNVTFRCDPISEHNRLYWYRQTLGQGPEFLTYFQNEAQLEKSRLLSDRFSAERPKGSFSTLEIQRTEQGDSAMYLCASSWTVGETQYFGPGTRLLVL.

The chain is built from TRBV6-1 and TRBJ2-7, with D hard to call. The CDR3 runs to 14 residues. Trimming shortened V by 2 bases and J by 6 bases, and 14 bases separated the two germline ends. Germline-derived CDR1 and CDR2 are MNHNS and SASEGT. CDR3: CASSENSYMGEQYF. CDR3 sequence (DNA): TGTGCCAGCAGTGAAAACAGTTATATGGGCGAGCAGTACTTC.

J is TRBJ2-5 and V is TRBV5-6; the match to TRBD2 covers 7 bases. Germline values: CDR1 SGHDT, CDR2 YYEEEE. The CDR3 has 15 residues. J gave up 6 bases and V 0 bases, and 8 bases lay outside the gene matches. The CDR3 DNA reads as TGTGCCAGCAGCTTGGTGGCGGGAGCAGGAAAGACCCAGTACTTC. Amino acid sequence: CASSLVAGAGKTQYF.

In its sample, this clonotype was seen many times. This chain uses TRBV6-5 with TRBJ1-1; the D is unclear. CDR3 length: 12 amino acids. Germline-derived CDR1 and CDR2 are MNHEY and SVGAGI. With 9 bases removed from V and 1 base from J, the gap between germline ends came to 9 bases. The CDR3 loop is CASFRTNTEAFF. The CDR3 DNA follows: TGTGCCAGTTTTCGGACGAACACTGAAGCTTTCTTT.

As concerns this clonotype: A single base separates this from a much larger clone, so it may be a read error. The V call is TRBV7-2, the J call TRBJ2-7; 7 bases fit TRBD1. Germline V lookup: CDR1 SGHTA, CDR2 FQGNSA. This CDR3 spans 14 amino acids. The CDR3 loop reads CVSSVGTGVDEQYF. The CDR3 DNA sequence: TGTGTCAGCAGCGTAGGCACAGGGGTGGACGAGCAGTACTTC.

The rearrangement joins TRBV19 to TRBJ2-7, with D perhaps TRBD1 (5 bases). The CDR3 extends over 13 amino acids. In germline, CDR1 is LNHDA, CDR2 SQIVND (reference sequence). Between the trimmed V and J ends, which lost 5 bases and 5 bases, there was a span of 13 bases. The CDR3 sequence is CASSPDLGDEQYF. DNA of the CDR3: TGTGCCAGTAGTCCTGACCTAGGGGACGAGCAGTACTTC.

The chain employs TRBV20-1 and TRBJ2-7; TRBD2 agrees at 8 bases. Germline V CDR1 and CDR2: DFQATT, SNEGSKA (reference sequence). Trimming removed 1 base from V and 6 bases from J; junction bases left unmatched: 8. This CDR3 contains 14 residues. Here the CDR3 reads CSARVGGAVGEQYF. In DNA form, the CDR3 reads TGCAGTGCTAGAGTCGGGGGGGCGGTAGGCGAGCAGTACTTC.

This clonotype was observed many times. The V and J genes are TRBV6-5 and TRBJ1-5; D not resolved. Germline V lookup: CDR1 MNHEY, CDR2 SVGAGI. This CDR3 has 14 residues. With 0 bases removed from V and 4 bases from J, the gap between germline ends came to 7 bases. The CDR3 bases are TGTGCCAGCAGTTACTCGGCGACTAATCAGCCCCAGCATTTT. Protein sequence: CASSYSATNQPQHF.

The rearrangement joins TRBV2 to TRBJ1-6, with D possibly matching TRBD1 (5 bases). Trimming pared 6 bases from V and 17 bases from J, leaving 17 bases between. Germline V lookup: CDR1 SNHLY, CDR2 FYNNEI. This CDR3 has 12 amino acids. The CDR3 DNA reads TGTGCCAGCAGCTGGGGACGGAGGTTCTTCCACTTT. Residues: CASSWGRRFFHF.

This clonotype showed up just a few times. The V gene is TRBV11-3, the J gene TRBJ1-1; unclear D gene. Per germline, CDR1 SGHNT and CDR2 YENEEA. CDR3 length: 14 residues. V dropped 2 bases and J dropped 8 bases, with 15 bases sitting between them. This chain's CDR3 is CASSLTGGLEEAFF. In DNA, the CDR3 is TGTGCCAGCAGCTTAACGGGCGGACTAGAGGAAGCTTTCTTT.

A remark on this clonotype: This may be a read error: a much more frequent sequence differs by one nucleotide. The rearrangement joins TRBV19 to TRBJ1-4; D is ambiguous. The CDR3 covers 12 residues. Per the germline V gene, CDR1 is LNHDA and CDR2 is SQIVND (reference sequence). The CDR3 nucleotides are TGTGCCAGTAGTCCACCCGTGGGTGAAGCTATCTTT. As protein: CASSPPVGEAIF.

Ten or more counts support this clonotype. This chain links TRBV9 with TRBJ1-1, with a possible D match to TRBD1 (5 bases). Germline V gene lookup returns CDR1 SGDLS and CDR2 YYNGEE. V lost 4 bases, J lost 0 bases, and 13 bases lay in between. CDR3 length: 15 residues. In DNA form, the CDR3 reads TGTGCCAGCAGCCCCAGAAGACAGATGAACACTGAAGCTTTCTTT. Its protein product is CASSPRRQMNTEAFF.

The genes are TRBV12-5 and TRBJ2-2; D remains ambiguous. Germline V lookup: CDR1 LGHNT, CDR2 FRNRAP. Trimming removed 2 bases at V and 6 bases at J, with 13 bases between. The CDR3 runs 15 residues. The CDR3 region has the DNA TGTGCTAGTGGTTTGTCCCCCCTCCGACCCGGGGAGCTGTTTTTT. This codes for CASGLSPLRPGELFF.

The gene calls are TRBV2 and TRBJ2-1; D may match TRBD1 or TRBD2 (5 bases each). The CDR3 has 14 amino acids. From germline, CDR1 is SNHLY and CDR2 FYNNEI. V was clipped by 6 bases and J by 7 bases, with 16 bases between them. The CDR3 sequence: CASSPGTSMNEQFF. The CDR3 region has the DNA TGTGCCAGCAGCCCCGGGACCTCTATGAATGAGCAGTTCTTC.

This clonotype occurred many times. CDR3: CASSGGANEQYF. The CDR3 DNA follows: TGCGCCAGCAGCGGGGGGGCAAACGAGCAGTACTTC. The chain couples TRBV5-1 to TRBJ2-7; weak D call: TRBD2 (7 bases). The CDR3 has 12 amino acids. V was pared by 4 bases and J by 5 bases, with 10 bases between. The germline CDR1 and CDR2 sequences are SGHRS and YFSETQ.